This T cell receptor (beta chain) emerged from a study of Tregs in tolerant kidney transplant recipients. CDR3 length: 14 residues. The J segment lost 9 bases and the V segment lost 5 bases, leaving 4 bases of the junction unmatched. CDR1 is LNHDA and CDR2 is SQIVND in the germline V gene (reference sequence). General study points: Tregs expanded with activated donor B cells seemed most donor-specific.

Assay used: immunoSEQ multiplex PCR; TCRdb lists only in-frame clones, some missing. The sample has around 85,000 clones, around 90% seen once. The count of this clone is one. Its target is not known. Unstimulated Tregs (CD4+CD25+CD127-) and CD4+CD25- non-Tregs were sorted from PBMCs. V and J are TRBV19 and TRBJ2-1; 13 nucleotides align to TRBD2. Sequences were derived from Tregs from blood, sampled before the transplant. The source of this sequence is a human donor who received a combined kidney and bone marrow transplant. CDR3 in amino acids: CASSLLAGGTEQFF. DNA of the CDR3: TGTGCCAGTAGTTTACTAGCGGGAGGGACTGAGCAGTTCTTC.